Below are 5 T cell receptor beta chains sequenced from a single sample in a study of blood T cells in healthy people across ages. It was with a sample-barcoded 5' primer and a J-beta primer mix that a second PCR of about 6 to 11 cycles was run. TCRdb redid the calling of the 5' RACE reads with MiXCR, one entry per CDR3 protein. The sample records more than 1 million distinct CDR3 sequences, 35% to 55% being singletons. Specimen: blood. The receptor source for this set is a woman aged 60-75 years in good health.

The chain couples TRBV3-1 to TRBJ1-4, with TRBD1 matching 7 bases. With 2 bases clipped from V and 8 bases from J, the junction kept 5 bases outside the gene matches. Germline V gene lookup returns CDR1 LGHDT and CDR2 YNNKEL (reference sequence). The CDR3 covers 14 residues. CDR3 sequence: CASSQNRGAEKLFF. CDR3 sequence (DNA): TGTGCCAGCAGCCAAAACAGGGGAGCGGAAAAACTGTTTTTT.

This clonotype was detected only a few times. For the CDR3, the DNA is TGTGCCAGCAGCCAAGTGGGGGACACAGAGGCCACCTTC. It specifies CASSQVGDTEATF. The rearrangement links TRBV4-2 to TRBJ1-2; weak D call: TRBD1 (6 bases). V shed 1 base and J shed 13 bases, with 16 bases lying between them. The CDR3 is made up of 13 amino acids. Germline V gene lookup returns CDR1 LGHNA and CDR2 YNFKEQ.

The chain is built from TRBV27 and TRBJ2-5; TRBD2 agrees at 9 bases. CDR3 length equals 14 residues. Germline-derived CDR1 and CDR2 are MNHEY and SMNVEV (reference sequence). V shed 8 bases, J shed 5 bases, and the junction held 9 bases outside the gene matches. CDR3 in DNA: TGTGCCAGCTCCGGGACTAGCCTAGATGAGACCCAGTACTTC. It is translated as CASSGTSLDETQYF.

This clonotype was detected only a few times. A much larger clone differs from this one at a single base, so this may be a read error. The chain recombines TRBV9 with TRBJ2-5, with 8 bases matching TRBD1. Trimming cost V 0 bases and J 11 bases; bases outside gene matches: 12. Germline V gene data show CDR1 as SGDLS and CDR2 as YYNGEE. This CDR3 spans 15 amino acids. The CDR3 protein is CASSVEGQAYNEQYF. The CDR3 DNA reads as TGTGCCAGCAGCGTAGAGGGACAGGCTTACAATGAGCAGTACTTC.

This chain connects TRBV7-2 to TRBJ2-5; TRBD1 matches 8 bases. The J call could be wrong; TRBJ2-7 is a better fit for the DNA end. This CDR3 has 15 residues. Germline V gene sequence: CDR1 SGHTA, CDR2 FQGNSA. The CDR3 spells CASSMKDRGLDEQYF. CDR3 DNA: TGTGCCAGCAGCATGAAAGACAGGGGACTCGACGAGCAGTACTTC.